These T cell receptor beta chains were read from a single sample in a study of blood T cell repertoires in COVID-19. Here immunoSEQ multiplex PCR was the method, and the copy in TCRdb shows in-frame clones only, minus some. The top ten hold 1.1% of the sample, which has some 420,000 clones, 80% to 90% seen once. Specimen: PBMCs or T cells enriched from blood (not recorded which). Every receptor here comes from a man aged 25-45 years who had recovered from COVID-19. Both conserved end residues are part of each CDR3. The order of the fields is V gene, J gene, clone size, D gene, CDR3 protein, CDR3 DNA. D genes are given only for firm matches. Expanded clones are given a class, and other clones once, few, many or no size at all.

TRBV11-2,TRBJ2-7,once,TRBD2,CASSSSSGSYEQYF,TGTGCCAGCAGCTCTAGTAGCGGGAGTTATGAGCAGTACTTC
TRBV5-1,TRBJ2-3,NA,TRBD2,CASSLGTSGYTDTQYF,TGCGCCAGCAGCCTCGGGACTAGCGGATACACAGATACGCAGTATTTT
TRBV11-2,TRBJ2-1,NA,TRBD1,CASSLVPQGANNEQFF,TGTGCCAGCAGCTTAGTACCGCAGGGGGCCAACAATGAGCAGTTCTTC
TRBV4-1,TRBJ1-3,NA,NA,CASSLEQDFSGNTIYF,TGCGCCAGCAGCCTCGAACAAGACTTCTCTGGAAACACCATATATTTT
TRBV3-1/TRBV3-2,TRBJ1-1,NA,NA,CASSGPRTEAFF,TGTGCCAGCAGCGGCCCGAGGACTGAAGCTTTCTTT
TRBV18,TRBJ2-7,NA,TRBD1,CASSPRTGPYEQYF,TGTGCCAGCTCACCGCGGACAGGACCCTACGAGCAGTACTTC
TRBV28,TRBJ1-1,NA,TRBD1,CASSTRDSLPQAFF,TGTGCCAGCAGTACCAGGGACAGCCTTCCTCAAGCTTTCTTT
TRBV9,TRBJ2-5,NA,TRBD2,CASSVVGLAAQETQYF,TGTGCCAGCAGCGTGGTGGGACTAGCGGCCCAAGAGACCCAGTACTTC
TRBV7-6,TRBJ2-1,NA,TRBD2,CASSSLAGGPDNEQFF,TGTGCCAGCAGCTCTTTAGCGGGAGGGCCGGACAATGAGCAGTTCTTC
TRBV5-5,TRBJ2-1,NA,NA,CASSQIEQGGNEQFF,TGTGCCAGCAGCCAAATAGAACAGGGGGGGAATGAGCAGTTCTTC
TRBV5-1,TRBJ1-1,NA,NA,CASSPIGMNTEAFF,TGCGCCAGCAGCCCCATCGGGATGAACACTGAAGCTTTCTTT
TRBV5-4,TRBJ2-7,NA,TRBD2,CASSPSGSPPYEQYF,TGTGCCAGCAGCCCTAGCGGGAGCCCACCCTACGAGCAGTACTTC
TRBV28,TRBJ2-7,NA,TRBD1,CASRPRDSLGGLQEQYF,TGTGCCAGCAGACCGAGGGACAGCTTAGGCGGGCTACAGGAGCAGTACTTC
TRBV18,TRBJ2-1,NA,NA,CASSPQRLGSSYNEQFF,TGTGCCAGCTCACCCCAAAGACTGGGGAGCTCCTACAATGAGCAGTTCTTC
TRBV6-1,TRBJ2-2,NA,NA,CASSEERVNTGELFF,TGTGCCAGCAGTGAAGAGCGGGTGAACACCGGGGAGCTGTTTTTT
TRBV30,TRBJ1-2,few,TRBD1,CAGYRGREFVYTF,TGTGCCGGTTACAGGGGGCGGGAGTTTGTCTACACCTTC
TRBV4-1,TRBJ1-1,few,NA,CASSQGQEVFEAFF,TGCGCCAGCAGCCAAGGACAGGAGGTATTTGAAGCTTTCTTT
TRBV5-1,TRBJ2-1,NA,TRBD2,CASSSGLADYNEQFF,TGCGCCAGCAGCTCCGGACTAGCGGATTACAATGAGCAGTTCTTC
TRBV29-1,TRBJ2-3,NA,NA,CSGVGGSDTQYF,TGCAGCGGAGTGGGGGGTTCAGATACGCAGTATTTT
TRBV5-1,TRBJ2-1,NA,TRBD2,CASSLLRLADTYNEQFF,TGCGCCAGCAGCCTCTTGCGACTAGCGGATACGTACAATGAGCAGTTCTTC
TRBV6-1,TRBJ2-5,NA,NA,CASSEGPGQETQYF,TGTGCCAGCAGTGAAGGCCCGGGGCAAGAGACCCAGTACTTC
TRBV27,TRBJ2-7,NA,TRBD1,CASSLIARGLYEQYF,TGTGCCAGCAGTTTAATCGCCAGGGGGCTCTACGAGCAGTACTTC
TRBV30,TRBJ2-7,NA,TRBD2,CAWSGLAASYEQYF,TGTGCCTGGAGTGGCCTAGCGGCCTCCTACGAGCAGTACTTC
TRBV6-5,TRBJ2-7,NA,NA,CASSYSTSSAYEQYF,TGTGCCAGCAGTTACTCTACTAGCAGCGCCTACGAGCAGTACTTC
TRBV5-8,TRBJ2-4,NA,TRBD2,CASSKRELNIQYF,TGTGCCAGCAGCAAGCGGGAGTTGAACATTCAGTACTTC
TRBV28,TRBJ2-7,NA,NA,CASSSSDPLPQYF,TGTGCCAGCAGTTCCAGCGATCCACTACCGCAGTACTTC
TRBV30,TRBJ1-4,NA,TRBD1,CAWSATGREEKLFF,TGTGCCTGGAGTGCGACAGGGAGAGAAGAAAAACTGTTTTTT
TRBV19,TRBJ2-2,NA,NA,CASRLSGPNTGELFF,TGTGCCAGTCGTCTAAGCGGACCGAACACCGGGGAGCTGTTTTTT
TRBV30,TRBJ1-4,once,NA,CAWSSTYDEKLFF,TGTGCCTGGAGCTCAACATACGATGAAAAACTGTTTTTT
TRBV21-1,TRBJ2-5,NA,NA,CASSKRPGGDGGETQYF,TGTGCCAGCAGCAAACGCCCCGGGGGGGACGGGGGCGAGACCCAGTACTTC
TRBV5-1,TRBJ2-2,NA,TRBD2,CASSHSGTVTGELFF,TGCGCCAGCAGCCATAGCGGGACGGTCACCGGGGAGCTGTTTTTT
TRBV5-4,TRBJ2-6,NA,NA,CASSGGSSGANVLTF,TGTGCCAGCAGCGGAGGGAGCTCTGGGGCCAACGTCCTGACTTTC
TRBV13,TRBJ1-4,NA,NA,CASSLRTNEKLFF,TGTGCCAGCAGCTTGCGGACTAATGAAAAACTGTTTTTT
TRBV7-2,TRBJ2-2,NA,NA,CASSYTQGTGELFF,TGTGCCAGCAGCTACACACAGGGCACCGGGGAGCTGTTTTTT
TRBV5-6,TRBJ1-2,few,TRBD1,CASRSLQGSYGYTF,TGTGCCAGCAGATCTCTACAGGGGAGCTATGGCTACACCTTC
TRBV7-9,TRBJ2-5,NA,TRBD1,CASSSGTGDSETQYF,TGTGCCAGCAGCTCCGGGACAGGGGATTCGGAGACCCAGTACTTC
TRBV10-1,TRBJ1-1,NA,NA,CASSDGGVTEAFF,TGCGCCAGCAGTGACGGGGGAGTCACTGAAGCTTTCTTT
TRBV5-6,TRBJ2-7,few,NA,CASSLGPAGSEQYF,TGTGCCAGCAGCTTGGGCCCGGCGGGGAGCGAGCAGTACTTC
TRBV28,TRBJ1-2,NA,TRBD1,CASSNAEDRGGYGYTF,TGTGCCAGCAGTAACGCCGAGGACAGGGGTGGCTATGGCTACACCTTC
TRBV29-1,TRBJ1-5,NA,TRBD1,CSVADRDNQPQHF,TGCAGCGTTGCCGACAGGGATAATCAGCCCCAGCATTTT
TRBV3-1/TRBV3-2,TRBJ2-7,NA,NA,CASSQTDYEQYF,TGTGCCAGCAGCCAGACAGACTACGAGCAGTACTTC
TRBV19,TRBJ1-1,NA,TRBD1,CASSRGQVFLAEAFF,TGTGCCAGTAGTAGAGGACAGGTCTTCTTGGCTGAAGCTTTCTTT
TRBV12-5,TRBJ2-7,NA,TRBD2,CASGSSGVSYEQYF,TGTGCTAGTGGTTCTAGCGGGGTCAGCTACGAGCAGTACTTC
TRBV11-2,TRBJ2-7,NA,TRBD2,CASSLAGGTSYEQYF,TGTGCCAGCAGCTTAGCGGGGGGTACATCCTACGAGCAGTACTTC
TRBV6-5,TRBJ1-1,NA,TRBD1,CASSYGQGSTEAFF,TGTGCCAGCAGTTACGGACAGGGTAGCACTGAAGCTTTCTTT
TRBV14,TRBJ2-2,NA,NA,CASSYTGSTGELFF,TGTGCCAGCAGCTACACCGGGAGCACCGGGGAGCTGTTTTTT
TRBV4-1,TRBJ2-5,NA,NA,CASSQATTSSQETQYF,TGCGCCAGCAGCCAAGCGACTACCTCCTCTCAAGAGACCCAGTACTTC
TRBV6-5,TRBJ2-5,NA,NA,CASSPRETQYF,TGTGCCAGCAGCCCGAGGGAGACCCAGTACTTC
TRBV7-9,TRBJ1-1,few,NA,CASSGPGQKNTEAFF,TGTGCCAGCAGCGGACCCGGACAGAAAAACACTGAAGCTTTCTTT
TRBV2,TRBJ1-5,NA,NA,CASSEVQGKTGNQPQHF,TGTGCCAGCAGTGAGGTCCAGGGAAAAACGGGCAATCAGCCCCAGCATTTT
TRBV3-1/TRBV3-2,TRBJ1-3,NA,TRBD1,CASSQGQRGNTIYF,TGTGCCAGCAGCCAGGGACAGAGAGGAAACACCATATATTTT
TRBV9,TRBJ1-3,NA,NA,CASSTYSGNTIYF,TGTGCCAGCAGCACCTACTCTGGAAACACCATATATTTT
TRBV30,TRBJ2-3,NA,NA,CAWSVYRSLSTDTQYF,TGTGCCTGGAGTGTCTACAGGAGCCTTAGCACAGATACGCAGTATTTT
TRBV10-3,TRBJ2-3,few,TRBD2,CAISESGSGDGNTQYF,TGTGCCATCAGTGAGTCGGGTAGCGGGGACGGAAATACGCAGTATTTT
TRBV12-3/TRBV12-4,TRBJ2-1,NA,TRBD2,CASWVRGGNEQFF,TGTGCCAGTTGGGTGCGGGGGGGGAATGAGCAGTTCTTC